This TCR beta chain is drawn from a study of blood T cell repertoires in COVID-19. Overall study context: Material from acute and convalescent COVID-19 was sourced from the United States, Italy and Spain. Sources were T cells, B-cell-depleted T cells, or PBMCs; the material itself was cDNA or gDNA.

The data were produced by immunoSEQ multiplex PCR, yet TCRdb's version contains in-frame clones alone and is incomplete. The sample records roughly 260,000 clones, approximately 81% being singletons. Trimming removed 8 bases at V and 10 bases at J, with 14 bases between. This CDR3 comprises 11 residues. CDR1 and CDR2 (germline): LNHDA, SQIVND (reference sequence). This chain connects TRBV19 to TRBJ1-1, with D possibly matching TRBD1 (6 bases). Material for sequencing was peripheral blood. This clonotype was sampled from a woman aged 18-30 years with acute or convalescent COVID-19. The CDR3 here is CASSGGAGAFF. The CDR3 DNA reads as TGTGCCAGTTCCGGGGGGGCTGGAGCTTTCTTT.